The rows below give T cell receptor beta chains drawn from one sample of a study of spatial heterogeneity in lung cancer. TCRdb independently ran MiXCR on the 5' RACE reads; one entry per CDR3 protein. The sample carries tens of thousands of distinct CDR3 sequences, 12% recorded once. This material consisted of PBMCs, taken at surgery. Receptor source: a male donor with early-stage non-small cell lung cancer. The CDR3 runs from the conserved cysteine through the conserved F or W. Each record gives: J gene, V gene, clone size, D gene, CDR3 DNA, CDR3 protein. The D gene is left open where the match is weak. Clone size is shown for a subset of rows, as once, few, many or a class of expanded clone.

J gene: TRBJ1-5
V gene: TRBV7-2
clone size: NA
D gene: NA
CDR3 DNA: TGTGCCAGCAGCTTAGAAGGGATAATGAGCAATCAGCCCCAGCATTTT
CDR3 protein: CASSLEGIMSNQPQHF

J gene: TRBJ2-2
V gene: TRBV29-1
clone size: few
D gene: NA
CDR3 DNA: TGCAGCGTTGAAGCGGGTTACACCGGGGAGCTGTTTTTT
CDR3 protein: CSVEAGYTGELFF

J gene: TRBJ2-7
V gene: TRBV5-4
clone size: NA
D gene: NA
CDR3 DNA: TGTGCCAGCAGCTTGGGTGCAGGGGCCTACGAGCAGTACTTC
CDR3 protein: CASSLGAGAYEQYF

J gene: TRBJ2-2
V gene: TRBV28
clone size: many
D gene: NA
CDR3 DNA: TGTGCCAGCACTCCCGGGGCTGCCGGGGAGCTGTTTTTT
CDR3 protein: CASTPGAAGELFF

J gene: TRBJ2-6
V gene: TRBV18
clone size: few
D gene: NA
CDR3 DNA: TGTGCCAGCTCAGGACGGACGGACTCTGGGGCCAACGTCCTGACTTTC
CDR3 protein: CASSGRTDSGANVLTF

J gene: TRBJ1-1
V gene: TRBV5-5
clone size: many
D gene: NA
CDR3 DNA: TGTGCCAGCAGCTTACCCGATGCGATTGCTTTCTTT
CDR3 protein: CASSLPDAIAFF

J gene: TRBJ2-7
V gene: TRBV5-6
clone size: few
D gene: TRBD1
CDR3 DNA: TGTGCCAGCAGCCCGGACAGGGAAGGCGAGCAGTACTTC
CDR3 protein: CASSPDREGEQYF

J gene: TRBJ2-7
V gene: TRBV5-1
clone size: few
D gene: NA
CDR3 DNA: TGCGCCAGCAGCGCATTGCCGGGGCCCACCTACGAGCAGTACTTC
CDR3 protein: CASSALPGPTYEQYF

J gene: TRBJ1-5
V gene: TRBV28
clone size: NA
D gene: NA
CDR3 DNA: TGTGCCAGCAGTTTTTTGGGGGTTGTCAATCAGCCCCAGCATTTT
CDR3 protein: CASSFLGVVNQPQHF

J gene: TRBJ1-3
V gene: TRBV11-2
clone size: NA
D gene: NA
CDR3 DNA: TGTGCCAGCAGCTTCGGTGTTTTAGCTGGAAACACCATATATTTT
CDR3 protein: CASSFGVLAGNTIYF

J gene: TRBJ1-5
V gene: TRBV18
clone size: NA
D gene: NA
CDR3 DNA: TGTGCCAGCTCACTGCGGGGGGCCCCCAATCAGCCCCAGCATTTT
CDR3 protein: CASSLRGAPNQPQHF

J gene: TRBJ2-4
V gene: TRBV7-9
clone size: NA
D gene: NA
CDR3 DNA: TGTGCCAGCAGCGCAAACTTCGGCAGCTTAGCCAAAAACATTCAGTACTTC
CDR3 protein: CASSANFGSLAKNIQYF

J gene: TRBJ2-4
V gene: TRBV7-2
clone size: NA
D gene: NA
CDR3 DNA: TGTGCCAGCAGCGCCACCGGGAATCCACCCAAAAACATTCAGTACTTC
CDR3 protein: CASSATGNPPKNIQYF

J gene: TRBJ2-2
V gene: TRBV2
clone size: many
D gene: TRBD2
CDR3 DNA: TGTGCCAGCAGTCTCGATGGGAGGGGAACCGGGGAGCTGTTTTTT
CDR3 protein: CASSLDGRGTGELFF

J gene: TRBJ2-2
V gene: TRBV3-1
clone size: few
D gene: TRBD1
CDR3 DNA: TGTGCCAGCAGCCGGACAGGGGATTCCGGGGAGCTGTTTTTT
CDR3 protein: CASSRTGDSGELFF

J gene: TRBJ2-2
V gene: TRBV2
clone size: NA
D gene: NA
CDR3 DNA: TGTGCCAGCCGAGCCAGTAACACCGGGGAGCTGTTTTTT
CDR3 protein: CASRASNTGELFF

J gene: TRBJ1-2
V gene: TRBV7-2
clone size: few
D gene: NA
CDR3 DNA: TGTGCCAGCAGCTCGACCCCAGCTCGGGGCTACACCTTC
CDR3 protein: CASSSTPARGYTF

J gene: TRBJ2-5
V gene: TRBV6-2/TRBV6-3
clone size: NA
D gene: NA
CDR3 DNA: TGTGCCAGCAAGGGGCCCCAAGAGACCCAGTACTTC
CDR3 protein: CASKGPQETQYF

J gene: TRBJ1-3
V gene: TRBV9
clone size: few
D gene: NA
CDR3 DNA: TGTGCCAGCAGCGGAAAGAGCTCTGGAAACACCATATATTTT
CDR3 protein: CASSGKSSGNTIYF

J gene: TRBJ2-1
V gene: TRBV24-1
clone size: few
D gene: TRBD2
CDR3 DNA: TGTGCCACCAATAGAACTAGCGGGGGCGATGAGCAGTTCTTC
CDR3 protein: CATNRTSGGDEQFF

J gene: TRBJ2-3
V gene: TRBV2
clone size: few
D gene: TRBD2
CDR3 DNA: TGTGCCAGCAGTGTCAGACTAGCGGAAACAGATACGCAGTATTTT
CDR3 protein: CASSVRLAETDTQYF

J gene: TRBJ1-2
V gene: TRBV20-1
clone size: NA
D gene: NA
CDR3 DNA: TGCAGTGCTCCACCTAACTATGGCTACACCTTC
CDR3 protein: CSAPPNYGYTF

J gene: TRBJ2-4
V gene: TRBV7-2
clone size: many
D gene: TRBD2
CDR3 DNA: TGTGCCAGCAGCAACAGACTAGCGGGAGGAGTAAACATTCAGTACTTC
CDR3 protein: CASSNRLAGGVNIQYF

J gene: TRBJ2-3
V gene: TRBV4-3
clone size: few
D gene: TRBD2
CDR3 DNA: TGCGCCAGCAGCCAGTCAAGAGCGGGGAGTAGCACAGATACGCAGTATTTT
CDR3 protein: CASSQSRAGSSTDTQYF

J gene: TRBJ1-1
V gene: TRBV4-3
clone size: many
D gene: NA
CDR3 DNA: TGCGCCAGCAGCCAAGATTGGAACCCGAACACTGAAGCTTTCTTT
CDR3 protein: CASSQDWNPNTEAFF

J gene: TRBJ2-7
V gene: TRBV27
clone size: NA
D gene: NA
CDR3 DNA: TGTGCCAGCGGAGCCTCAATCTACGAGCAGTACTTC
CDR3 protein: CASGASIYEQYF

J gene: TRBJ1-5
V gene: TRBV25-1
clone size: few
D gene: NA
CDR3 DNA: TGTGCCAGCAGTCTGACAGGCCACAATCAGCCCCAGCATTTT
CDR3 protein: CASSLTGHNQPQHF

J gene: TRBJ2-6
V gene: TRBV18
clone size: few
D gene: NA
CDR3 DNA: TGTGCCAGCTCCCTGACGCTCTCTGGGGCCAACGTCCTGACTTTC
CDR3 protein: CASSLTLSGANVLTF

J gene: TRBJ1-2
V gene: TRBV29-1
clone size: few
D gene: NA
CDR3 DNA: TGCAGCGTTGGGCCGCCGGGAGGCGGCTACACCTTC
CDR3 protein: CSVGPPGGGYTF

J gene: TRBJ1-5
V gene: TRBV12-3/TRBV12-4
clone size: NA
D gene: NA
CDR3 DNA: TGTGCCAGCAGTTTAGAGACAGGAACCTTCAATCAGCCCCAGCATTTT
CDR3 protein: CASSLETGTFNQPQHF

J gene: TRBJ1-1
V gene: TRBV10-3
clone size: NA
D gene: NA
CDR3 DNA: TGTGCCATCAGTGAGCCCTTAACAGGCGGCTCTGAAGCTTTCTTT
CDR3 protein: CAISEPLTGGSEAFF